Each of the 15 T cell receptor beta chains below was sequenced from the same sample in a study of control samples from healthy donors and cancer patients. Sequenced by immunoSEQ multiplex PCR; TCRdb stores in-frame clones only, minus some. The table includes almost 90,000 clones, approximately 86% detected once. What was sequenced was blood. The receptors shown here come from a man aged 30 to 45 in good health.

This clone was seen a single time. This chain links TRBV3-1 (or the pseudogene TRBV3-2) with TRBJ1-1; D ambiguous. The CDR3 is 14 residues long. Between the trimmed V and J ends, which lost 6 bases and 5 bases, there was a span of 16 bases. The germline V gene encodes CDR1 LGHDT and CDR2 YNNKEL (reference sequence). The CDR3 sequence: CASRPDASNTEAFF. For the CDR3, the DNA is TGTGCCAGCAGACCGGACGCATCGAATACTGAAGCTTTCTTT.

The V call is TRBV24-1, the J call TRBJ1-6; the D gene is possibly TRBD1 (6 bases). CDR3 size: 13 residues. Germline V gene sequence: CDR1 KGHDR, CDR2 SFDVKD. With 11 bases removed from V and 10 bases from J, the gap between germline ends came to 17 bases. CDR3 in DNA: TGTGCCAACCAACAGGGAGTTATGTCACCCCTCCACTTT. Translated: CANQQGVMSPLHF.

This CDR3 reads CASSPGHFSPLHF. Written as DNA, the CDR3 is TGTGCCAGCAGTCCGGGACATTTTTCACCCCTCCACTTT. V gene TRBV6-5 combines with J gene TRBJ1-6, with a possible D match to TRBD1 (6 bases). Germline CDR1 and CDR2: MNHEY and SVGAGI. The CDR3 sequence is 13 residues long. Deletions cut 5 bases from V and 9 bases from J, with 11 bases between.

The rearrangement links TRBV7-2 to TRBJ1-1; 7 bases line up with TRBD1. Germline V gene data show CDR1 as SGHTA and CDR2 as FQGNSA. The V gene end was trimmed by 5 bases and the J gene end by 5 bases; junction bases not matched to a gene: 8. The CDR3 consists of 14 residues. CDR3 nucleotide sequence: TGTGCCAGCAGCGGACGACAGGGAGGGACTGAAGCTTTCTTT. It encodes CASSGRQGGTEAFF.

Only one count was recorded for this clone. The CDR3 sequence: CASSYGTQETQYF. As DNA, the CDR3 is TGTGCCAGCAGTTACGGGACTCAAGAGACCCAGTACTTC. The V call is TRBV6-5, the J call TRBJ2-5, with TRBD2 as a possible D gene (6 bases). The CDR3 extends over 13 amino acids. V was clipped by 2 bases and J by 2 bases, with 6 bases between them. From germline, CDR1 is MNHEY and CDR2 SVGAGI.

The rearrangement joins TRBV10-2 to TRBJ2-4; D not certain. Germline V lookup: CDR1 WSHSY, CDR2 SAAADI. CDR3 length: 17 amino acids. V was clipped by 0 bases and J by 3 bases, with 15 bases between them. CDR3 sequence: CASSESAFQRIKNIQYF. As DNA, the CDR3 is TGCGCCAGCAGTGAGTCTGCTTTCCAAAGGATCAAAAACATTCAGTACTTC.

This clone was seen many times. The rearrangement joins TRBV12-3 or TRBV12-4 to TRBJ1-2; 7 bases fit TRBD1. The V and J ends lost 4 bases and 2 bases, in that order; junction bases with no gene match: 1. The CDR3 totals 13 residues. The CDR3 sequence is CASSSTGNYGYTF. The CDR3 DNA reads as TGTGCCAGCAGTTCGACAGGGAACTATGGCTACACCTTC.

The count of this clone is one. The chain employs TRBV30 and TRBJ1-6; D is ambiguous. The CDR3 is made up of 12 amino acids. Germline CDR1 is GTSNPN and CDR2 is SVGIG (reference sequence). V gave up 4 bases and J gave up 10 bases, with 11 bases separating them. The CDR3 spells CAWTLPGSPLHF. The CDR3, as DNA: TGTGCCTGGACCCTGCCCGGGTCACCCCTCCACTTT.

The CDR3 DNA reads as TGTGCCAGCAGCGTAGCCCGAGAAAGTCCGGGGGGCACTGAAGCTTTCTTT. Translating it yields CASSVARESPGGTEAFF. The chain links TRBV9 to TRBJ1-1; D perhaps matches TRBD1 (5 bases). This CDR3 region has 17 residues. Trimming took off 0 bases at V and 4 bases at J, with 19 bases between the two ends. CDR1 is SGDLS and CDR2 is YYNGEE in the germline V gene.

V is TRBV29-1 and J is TRBJ1-3; no clear D gene. The CDR3 runs to 14 residues. Germline V gene data show CDR1 as SQVTM and CDR2 as ANQGSEA. The V and J ends lost 7 bases and 0 bases respectively, with 13 bases between them. The CDR3 region has the DNA TGCAGCGCCGCTGTGGGGTACTCTGGAAACACCATATATTTT. Translation gives CSAAVGYSGNTIYF. The full variable domain, completed using reference TRBV29-1 and TRBJ1-3, is SAVISQKPSRDICQRGTSLTIQCQVDSQVTMMFWYRQQPGQSLTLIATANQGSEATYESGFVIDKFPISRPNLTFSTLTVSNMSPEDSSIYLCSAAVGYSGNTIYFGEGSWLTVV.

The J gene is TRBJ1-1, the V gene TRBV9; 9 bases align to TRBD1. V shed 3 bases and J 11 bases; nucleotides not matched to a gene: 11. Germline V CDR1 and CDR2: SGDLS, YYNGEE. The CDR3 contains 14 residues. The CDR3: CASSAGGQGQTAFF. In nucleotides, the CDR3 is TGTGCCAGCAGCGCCGGTGGACAGGGGCAGACGGCTTTCTTT.

The chain uses TRBV28 and TRBJ2-7; TRBD1 matches 10 bases. This CDR3 spans 14 amino acids. Germline V gene data show CDR1 as MDHEN and CDR2 as SYDVKM. V gave up 5 bases and J gave up 1 base; unmatched junction bases: 2. The CDR3 here is CASSRQGASYEQYV. The CDR3 coding sequence is TGTGCCAGCAGTCGACAGGGGGCTTCCTACGAGCAGTACGTC.

V gene TRBV27 combines with J gene TRBJ1-1; 7 bases are shared with TRBD1. V lost 5 bases, J lost 10 bases, and 7 bases stayed unmatched. This CDR3 has 12 amino acids. The V gene's germline CDR1 is MNHEY and CDR2 SMNVEV (reference sequence). The CDR3 sequence: CASSPGTAGAFF. In DNA, the CDR3 is TGTGCCAGCAGTCCTGGGACAGCTGGAGCTTTCTTT.

This chain joins TRBV7-3 and TRBJ1-5; 8 nucleotides agree with TRBD1. This CDR3 has 14 amino acids. J gave up 4 bases and V 11 bases, and 10 bases lay outside the gene matches. Germline V gives CDR1 SGHTA, CDR2 FQGTGA. The CDR3 sequence is CAEESRGQNQPQHF. The CDR3 DNA reads TGTGCCGAGGAATCCAGGGGGCAGAATCAGCCCCAGCATTTT.

The V gene is TRBV12-3 or TRBV12-4, the J gene TRBJ1-1; D remains unclear. The CDR3 is made up of 13 amino acids. Trimming cost V 5 bases and J 7 bases, with 14 bases left between them. The CDR3 reads CASSPFGEGEAFF. CDR3 nucleotide sequence: TGTGCCAGCAGTCCGTTCGGTGAGGGTGAAGCTTTCTTT.